The clone carrying this T cell receptor beta chain was seen more than once but under ten times. Trimming pared 6 bases from V and 2 bases from J, leaving 18 bases between. CDR1 is SNHLY and CDR2 is FYNNEI in the germline V gene. The CDR3 runs to 16 residues. MiXCR was run by TCRdb on the 5' RACE reads, yielding one entry per CDR3 protein. The repertoire includes over 550,000 distinct CDR3 sequences, 7% to 7.5% of them detected once, and about 1.5% sits in the top ten. This record comes from a study of identical twins. A further study also used this sample, focusing on yellow fever vaccine responses in identical twins.

J is TRBJ2-3 and V is TRBV2, with a weak D call TRBD2 (6 bases). Sequenced sample: PBMCs. The receptor's source is a woman aged 18-29 years in good health. The CDR3: CASRIPGRDLTDTQYF. The CDR3 region has the DNA TGTGCCAGCAGGATCCCCGGGCGGGACCTCACAGATACGCAGTATTTT. Full variable domain (rest looked up from reference TRBV2 and TRBJ2-3): EPEVTQTPSHQVTQMGQEVILRCVPISNHLYFYWYRQILGQKVEFLVSFYNNEISEKSEIFDDQFSVERPDGSNFTLKIRSTKLEDSAMYFCASRIPGRDLTDTQYFGPGTRLTVL.